A selection of T cell receptor beta chains follows, all from one sample in a study of blood T cell repertoires in COVID-19. Measured with immunoSEQ multiplex PCR; TCRdb has only the in-frame clones, and not every one. The sample lists 50,000 to 60,000 clones, around 84% occurring once. Sequencing was performed on peripheral blood. The receptors originated from a human donor in a cohort sampled during active or convalescent COVID-19. The conserved cysteine and the conserved F or W are not part of the CDR3 here. The order of the fields is clone size, V gene, J gene, CDR3 protein. Rows give clone size only sometimes, using once, few, many, or a class for an expanded clone.

>NA|TRBV4-3|TRBJ1-3
ASSQDDPRSSGNTIY
>NA|TRBV12-5|TRBJ2-1
ASGSGDFAQF
>NA|TRBV5-5|TRBJ2-5
ASSWGLTPQETQY
>NA|TRBV7-2|TRBJ2-2
ASSLYGGENTGELF
>NA|TRBV9|TRBJ2-1
ASSVEAAHDNEQF
>once|TRBV4-1|TRBJ2-3
ASSLASGGRSISTDTQY
>NA|TRBV12-3/TRBV12-4|TRBJ1-2
ASSLEGRGYT
>NA|TRBV5-4|TRBJ1-2
ASSSDSVYGYT
>NA|TRBV7-9|TRBJ1-4
ASSSEQGFNEKLF
>NA|TRBV7-2|TRBJ2-5
ASSPGTSGGFLQETQY
>few|TRBV28|TRBJ1-5
ASSLGQGSNQPQH
>NA|TRBV3-1/TRBV3-2|TRBJ2-3
ASSQRSGGVTDTQY
>NA|TRBV3-1/TRBV3-2|TRBJ2-1
ASSQGEIESNEQF
>NA|TRBV29-1|TRBJ2-7
SARNTGHEQY
>NA|TRBV6-6|TRBJ2-7
ASRRQSSYEQY
>NA|TRBV7-2|TRBJ1-1
ASSSQGDTEAF
>NA|TRBV30|TRBJ2-3
AWSELAWVGTQY
>once|TRBV5-4|TRBJ2-6
ASSLDPQGVSGANVLT
>NA|TRBV7-2|TRBJ2-1
ASSRDRGNNEQF
>NA|TRBV19|TRBJ2-1
ASSIGPLRGEQF
>NA|TRBV24-1|TRBJ1-5
ATSLVEGRVQPQH
>NA|TRBV19|TRBJ2-1
ASSIGLAGGNEQF
>NA|TRBV5-1|TRBJ2-3
ASRGSYSSTDTQY
>NA|TRBV25-1|TRBJ2-7
ASSYGSYEQY
>NA|TRBV6-5|TRBJ2-7
ASTPSSYEQY
>NA|TRBV11-2|TRBJ2-5
ASSIKLTSGGSQY
>NA|TRBV27|TRBJ2-1
ASSLNGGVYNEQF
>NA|TRBV18|TRBJ1-1
ASSPREVNTEAF
>NA|TRBV3-1/TRBV3-2|TRBJ2-2
ASSPQGAGGTGELF
>NA|TRBV7-2|TRBJ2-3
ASSFIRRSTDTQY
>NA|TRBV9|TRBJ2-3
ASSERLDSTDTQY
>NA|TRBV2|TRBJ1-2
ASSGGQHYGYT
>NA|TRBV19|TRBJ1-6
ASSLGFSYNSPLH
>once|TRBV5-1|TRBJ2-5
ASSLVPSGGTQETQY
>NA|TRBV6-6|TRBJ2-2
ASSDGTTNTGELF
>NA|TRBV9|TRBJ2-1
ASSPSDRAHEQF
>NA|TRBV6-5|TRBJ2-4
ASNAEFLAKNIQY
>NA|TRBV4-1|TRBJ2-1
ASIGGRDNEQF
>NA|TRBV25-1|TRBJ2-7
ASSELGQGAREQY
>NA|TRBV18|TRBJ2-1
ASSLLAGGYNEQF
>NA|TRBV27|TRBJ2-7
ASSFLGQGLGEQY
>few|TRBV19|TRBJ1-6
ASSPGQNSPLH
>few|TRBV21-1|TRBJ2-5
ATLRGGAGALLQETQY
>NA|TRBV7-2|TRBJ1-5
ASSLWGGTGTASQH
>few|TRBV3-1/TRBV3-2|TRBJ1-1
ASSQDQLRTEAF
>NA|TRBV10-3|TRBJ2-1
AISGGLADNEQF
>once|TRBV27|TRBJ1-3
ASKGTGVGNTIY
>NA|TRBV10-2|TRBJ2-3
ASRRLAGGTDTQY
>NA|TRBV10-3|TRBJ1-1
AISPGQRNTEAF
>NA|TRBV4-2|TRBJ1-4
ASSQGDTSMTNEKLF
>NA|TRBV28|TRBJ1-4
ASSTPLTVEKLF
>NA|TRBV6-5|TRBJ1-5
ATIPLLSNQPQH
>NA|TRBV5-1|TRBJ2-5
ASSLDGTGLLETQY
>NA|TRBV2|TRBJ2-7
ASSRGQGGPYEQY
>NA|TRBV19|TRBJ1-4
ASSHGQGAEKLF